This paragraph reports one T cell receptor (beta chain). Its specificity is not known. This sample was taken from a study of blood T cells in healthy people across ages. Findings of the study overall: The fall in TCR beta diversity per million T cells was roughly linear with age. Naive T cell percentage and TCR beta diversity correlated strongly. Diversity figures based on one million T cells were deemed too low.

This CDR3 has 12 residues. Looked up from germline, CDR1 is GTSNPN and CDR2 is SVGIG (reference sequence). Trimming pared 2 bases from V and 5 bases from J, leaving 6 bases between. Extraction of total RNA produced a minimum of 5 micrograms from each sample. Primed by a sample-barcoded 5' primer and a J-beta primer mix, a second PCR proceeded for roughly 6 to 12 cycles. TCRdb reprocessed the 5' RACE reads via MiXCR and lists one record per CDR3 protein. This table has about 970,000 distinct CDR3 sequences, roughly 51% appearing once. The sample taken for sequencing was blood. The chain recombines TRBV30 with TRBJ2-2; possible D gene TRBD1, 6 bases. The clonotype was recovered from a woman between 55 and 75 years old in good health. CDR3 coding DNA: TGTGCCTGGAGTCAGGGGACCGGGGAGCTGTTTTTT. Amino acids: CAWSQGTGELFF.